These 10 T cell receptor beta chains were all obtained from the same sample, sequenced in a study of graft-versus-host responses after intestinal transplantation. No antigen has been assigned to these receptors. Sequencing was performed with immunoSEQ multiplex PCR; in TCRdb, only in-frame clones are kept and a portion is missing. The data contain about 83,000 clones, approximately 91% of them singletons. Sequenced material: unstimulated CD4+ T cells sorted from spleen or lymph node cells, taken before intestinal transplant. The source is a human donor who received an intestinal transplant.

Only a few counts were recorded for this clone. The J gene is TRBJ2-5, the V gene TRBV5-1; D call uncertain. From germline, CDR1 is SGHRS and CDR2 YFSETQ. Trimming stripped 2 bases from V and 0 bases from J, with 11 bases between. CDR3 length: 15 residues. The CDR3 bases are TGCGCCAGCAGCTTCCTCGACAACGACCAAGAGACCCAGTACTTC. This translates into CASSFLDNDQETQYF.

This chain uses TRBV10-3 with TRBJ2-1; D is possibly TRBD2 (6 bases). The length of the CDR3 is 18 residues. Trimming pared 3 bases from V and 1 base from J, leaving 19 bases between. CDR1 is ENHRY, CDR2 SYGVKD, per germline. The CDR3 DNA is TGTGCCATCAGTGATCACCTCCGGCGCGGGGAGTCCTACAATGAGCAGTTCTTC. Residues: CAISDHLRRGESYNEQFF.

This clone was seen only a few times. The chain uses TRBV18 and TRBJ1-6, with D tentatively TRBD1 (5 bases). V lost 6 bases to trimming and J lost 7 bases, with 13 bases between them. The CDR3 is 14 amino acids. The germline V gene encodes CDR1 KGHSH and CDR2 LQKENI. CDR3 DNA sequence: TGTGCCAGCTCTCAGGGAACAGGAAATTCACCCCTCCACTTT. Translation: CASSQGTGNSPLHF.

The rearrangement joins TRBV29-1 to TRBJ1-4, with 7 positions matching TRBD1. The germline V gene has CDR1 SQVTM and CDR2 ANQGSEA. V trimming: 7 bases; J trimming: 3 bases; junction bases outside the gene matches: 11. The CDR3 loop spans 15 amino acids. This chain's CDR3 is CSAIQGSGANEKLFF. Here the CDR3 DNA reads TGCAGCGCAATACAGGGGTCCGGGGCTAATGAAAAACTGTTTTTT. The full variable domain, in which reference TRBV29-1 and TRBJ1-4 provide the parts outside the CDR3, is SAVISQKPSRDICQRGTSLTIQCQVDSQVTMMFWYRQQPGQSLTLIATANQGSEATYESGFVIDKFPISRPNLTFSTLTVSNMSPEDSSIYLCSAIQGSGANEKLFFGSGTQLSVL.

The J gene is TRBJ2-1, the V gene TRBV9; 8 bases map to TRBD2. V was pared by 0 bases and J by 7 bases, with 6 bases of the junction left unmatched. The length of the CDR3 is 15 residues. Germline V gene sequence: CDR1 SGDLS, CDR2 YYNGEE. CDR3 in amino acids: CASSVEAGGRNEQFF. The CDR3, as DNA: TGTGCCAGCAGCGTAGAGGCGGGGGGACGAAATGAGCAGTTCTTC.

The sample holds a few counts of this clone. J is TRBJ1-6 and V is TRBV19; TRBD1 is a possible D gene (5 bases). This CDR3 has 13 amino acids. V shed 6 bases and J shed 3 bases, with 6 bases lying between them. Per germline, CDR1 LNHDA and CDR2 SQIVND (reference sequence). Here the CDR3 DNA reads TGTGCCAGTAGACAGGACTATAATTCACCCCTCCACTTT. Translating gives CASRQDYNSPLHF.

The V call is TRBV6-1, the J call TRBJ2-5, with 9 bases lining up with TRBD2. The CDR3 is made up of 17 amino acids. Germline loops: CDR1 MNHNS, CDR2 SASEGT. V trimming: 2 bases; J trimming: 2 bases; junction bases outside the gene matches: 9. CDR3 loop: CASSELLGTSNQETQYF. The CDR3, as DNA: TGTGCCAGCAGTGAATTATTGGGGACTAGCAATCAAGAGACCCAGTACTTC.

The genes are TRBV19 and TRBJ1-5; TRBD1 is a possible D gene (6 bases). Germline V lookup: CDR1 LNHDA, CDR2 SQIVND (reference sequence). Between the trimmed V and J ends, which lost 7 bases and 5 bases, there was a span of 15 bases. The CDR3 is made up of 14 amino acids. The CDR3 is CASKQGGLHQPQHF. CDR3 coding DNA: TGTGCCAGTAAGCAAGGGGGATTACATCAGCCCCAGCATTTT. Looking up the rest from reference TRBV19 and TRBJ1-5 gives the full variable domain: DGGITQSPKYLFRKEGQNVTLSCEQNLNHDAMYWYRQDPGQGLRLIYYSQIVNDFQKGDIAEGYSVSREKKESFPLTVTSAQKNPTAFYLCASKQGGLHQPQHFGDGTRLSIL.

The chain couples TRBV7-9 to TRBJ2-5; perhaps TRBD2 as D (6 bases). The CDR3 loop spans 13 amino acids. V lost 1 base and J 5 bases, leaving 8 bases between the germline ends. From germline, CDR1 is SEHNR and CDR2 FQNEAQ (reference sequence). The CDR3 DNA reads as TGTGCCAGCAGCTTAGGAGGGAGGGAGACCCAGTACTTC. Its protein product is CASSLGGRETQYF.

V and J are TRBV2 and TRBJ1-4, with TRBD1 matching 7 bases. In germline, CDR1 is SNHLY, CDR2 FYNNEI. This CDR3 region has 15 residues. Trimming cost V 2 bases and J 7 bases; bases outside gene matches: 7. The CDR3 DNA is TGTGCCAGCAGTGAAAAGACAGGGTTGGGTGAAAAACTGTTTTTT. Its protein product is CASSEKTGLGEKLFF.